This T cell receptor beta chain was observed in a study of cytomegalovirus exposure and HLA in healthy donors. V gave up 6 bases and J gave up 4 bases, with 7 bases separating them. CDR1 MDHEN and CDR2 SYDVKM come from the germline V gene. The CDR3 length is 11 residues. This PCR relied on a set of 60 Vbeta primers and 13 Jbeta primers. Clones were read by immunoSEQ multiplex PCR, and TCRdb kept only the in-frame ones, dropping some. The profile shows about 120,000 clones, 76% of them singletons. The gene calls are TRBV28 and TRBJ2-7; no definite D call. This TCR derives from a man aged 45-60 years in good health and CMV-seropositive. The sample comprised PBMCs. In nucleotides, the CDR3 is TGTGCCAGCAGCCCCCAATACGAGCAGTACTTC. Translated, it gives CASSPQYEQYF.